This T cell receptor (beta chain) was sequenced during a study of CD8+CD57+ T cells in acquired aplastic anemia. J was trimmed by 6 bases and V by 0 bases; bases with no gene match: 13. This CDR3 is 17 amino acids long. Germline values: CDR1 SNHLY, CDR2 FYNNEI. The template for TCR beta VDJ and CDR3 sequence profiling was genomic DNA. TCRdb itself ran the reads through MiXCR, one entry per CDR3 protein. The sample has about 160,000 distinct CDR3 sequences, 45% to 50% seen once. Many counts were recorded for this clonotype. An expansion of CD8+CD57+ cells by flow cytometry had been shown in patients chosen for sequencing. Blood samples were obtained from patients who had received no prior therapy.

The specimen sequenced was sorted CD4+, CD8+, or CD8+CD57+ T cells (not recorded which) from PBMCs. This sequence was found in a human donor with aplastic anemia. The V call is TRBV2, the J call TRBJ2-7; 8 bases are shared with TRBD1. CDR3 coding DNA: TGTGCCAGCAGTGAAGCTGAGGCGGACAGGGTCAGATCCGAGCAGTACTTC. Its protein product is CASSEAEADRVRSEQYF. Full variable domain (outside the CDR3, taken from reference TRBV2 and TRBJ2-7): EPEVTQTPSHQVTQMGQEVILRCVPISNHLYFYWYRQILGQKVEFLVSFYNNEISEKSEIFDDQFSVERPDGSNFTLKIRSTKLEDSAMYFCASSEAEADRVRSEQYFGPGTRLTVT.